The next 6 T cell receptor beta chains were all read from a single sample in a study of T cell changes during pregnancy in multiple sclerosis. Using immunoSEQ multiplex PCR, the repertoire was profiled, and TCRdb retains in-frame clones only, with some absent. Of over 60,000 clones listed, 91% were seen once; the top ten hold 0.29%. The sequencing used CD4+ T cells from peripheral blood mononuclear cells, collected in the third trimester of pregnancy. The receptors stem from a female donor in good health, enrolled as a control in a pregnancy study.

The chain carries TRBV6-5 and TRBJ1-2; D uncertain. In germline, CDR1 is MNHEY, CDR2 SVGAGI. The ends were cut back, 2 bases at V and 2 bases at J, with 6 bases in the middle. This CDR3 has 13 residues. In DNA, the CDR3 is TGTGCCAGCAGTTACGCCGGGAACTATGGCTACACCTTC. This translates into CASSYAGNYGYTF.

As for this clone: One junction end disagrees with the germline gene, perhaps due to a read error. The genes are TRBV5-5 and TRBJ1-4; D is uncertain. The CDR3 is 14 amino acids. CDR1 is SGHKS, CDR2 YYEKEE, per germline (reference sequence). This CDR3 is CASSEETTSEKLFF. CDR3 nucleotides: TGTGCCAGCAGCGAGGAAACGACTAGTGAAAAACTGTTTTTT.

This CDR3 reads CASSPNQNTGELFF. CDR3 bases: TGTGCCAGCAGCCCCAATCAGAACACCGGGGAGCTGTTTTTT. This chain links TRBV5-4 with TRBJ2-2; no clear D gene. Between the trimmed V and J ends, which lost 4 bases and 1 base, there was a span of 8 bases. Germline V gene sequence: CDR1 SGHNT, CDR2 YYREEE (reference sequence). The CDR3 has 14 residues.

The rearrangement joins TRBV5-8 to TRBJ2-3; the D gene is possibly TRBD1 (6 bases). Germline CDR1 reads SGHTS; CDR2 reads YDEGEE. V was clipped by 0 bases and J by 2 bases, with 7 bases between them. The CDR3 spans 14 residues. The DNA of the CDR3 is TGTGCCAGCAGCTTGGAGGGGGACACAGATACGCAGTATTTT. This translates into CASSLEGDTDTQYF.

This CDR3 reads CAWSSPGGGYTF. The CDR3 region has the DNA TGTGCCTGGAGCTCCCCAGGAGGTGGCTACACCTTC. The J gene is TRBJ1-2, the V gene TRBV30; D ambiguous. The CDR3 extends over 12 amino acids. V lost 3 bases, J lost 7 bases, and 12 bases lay in between. CDR1 is GTSNPN and CDR2 is SVGIG in the germline V gene (reference sequence).

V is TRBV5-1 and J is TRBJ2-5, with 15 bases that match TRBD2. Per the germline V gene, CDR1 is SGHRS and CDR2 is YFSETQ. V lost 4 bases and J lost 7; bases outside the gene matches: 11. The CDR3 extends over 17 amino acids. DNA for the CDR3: TGCGCCAGCAGCCAAGGACTAGCGGGGGGGTCGGCGCGGACCCAGTACTTC. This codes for CASSQGLAGGSARTQYF.